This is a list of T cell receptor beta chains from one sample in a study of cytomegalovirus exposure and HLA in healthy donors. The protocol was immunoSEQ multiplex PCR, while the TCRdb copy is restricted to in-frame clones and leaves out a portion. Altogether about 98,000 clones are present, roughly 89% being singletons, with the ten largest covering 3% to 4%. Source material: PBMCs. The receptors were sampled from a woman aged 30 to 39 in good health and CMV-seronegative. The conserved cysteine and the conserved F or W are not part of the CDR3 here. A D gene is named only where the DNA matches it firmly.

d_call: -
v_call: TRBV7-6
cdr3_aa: ASSLARLNTGELF

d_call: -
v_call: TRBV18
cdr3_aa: ASSPGTKDTIY

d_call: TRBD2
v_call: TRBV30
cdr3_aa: AWSVPGREGYEQY

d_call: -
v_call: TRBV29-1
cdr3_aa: SVLTGITEAF

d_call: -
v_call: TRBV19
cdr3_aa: ASSDGGLGAYGYT

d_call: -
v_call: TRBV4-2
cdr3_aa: ASSQDRRRLYEQY

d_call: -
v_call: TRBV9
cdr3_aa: ASGSIRSSYNEQF

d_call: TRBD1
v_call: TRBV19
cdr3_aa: ASKAGTDYQPQH

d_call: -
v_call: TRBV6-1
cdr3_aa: ASSMDLPGEQY

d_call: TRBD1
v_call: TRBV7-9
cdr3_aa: ASSPSKGQGNEQF

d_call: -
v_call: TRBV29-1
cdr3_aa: SADSGAGYGYT

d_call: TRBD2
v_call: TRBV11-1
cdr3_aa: ASSLNRAGDL

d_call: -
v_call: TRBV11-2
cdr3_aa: ASSLEGAANTGELF

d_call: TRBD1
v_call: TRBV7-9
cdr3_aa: ASSLVAGGKNIYGYT

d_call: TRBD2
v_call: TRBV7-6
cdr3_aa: ASSQGLAGFTDTQY

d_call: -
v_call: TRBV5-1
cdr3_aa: ASSLKPQGTGELF

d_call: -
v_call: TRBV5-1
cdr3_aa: ASSSSMGTLSCNQPQH

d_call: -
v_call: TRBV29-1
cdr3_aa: STTRQDSQETQY

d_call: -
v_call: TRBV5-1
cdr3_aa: ASLQSVSTDTQY

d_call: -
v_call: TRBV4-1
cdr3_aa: ASSQSPLIYEQY

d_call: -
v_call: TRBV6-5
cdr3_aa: ASSYEQAVGANVLT

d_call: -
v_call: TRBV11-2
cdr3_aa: ASSSMRGTSYEQY

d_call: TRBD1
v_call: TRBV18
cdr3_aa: ASSPGTGLNQPQH

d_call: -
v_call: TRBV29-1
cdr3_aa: SVEGHLSGNTIY

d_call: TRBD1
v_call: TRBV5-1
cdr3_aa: ASSPGQGAYNEQF

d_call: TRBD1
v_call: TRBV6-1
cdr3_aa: ASSEGPTGFSGNTIY

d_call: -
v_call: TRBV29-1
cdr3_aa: SVEAWWVASASYNEQF

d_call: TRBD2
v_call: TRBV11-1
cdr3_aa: ASSLLREGEQY

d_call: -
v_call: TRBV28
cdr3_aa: ASRAGWGNTFSNQPQH

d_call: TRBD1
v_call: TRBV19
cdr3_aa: ASRQGRAF

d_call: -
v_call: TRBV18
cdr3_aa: ASSPPTGSETQY

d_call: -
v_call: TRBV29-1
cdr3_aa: SVQQGGGYT

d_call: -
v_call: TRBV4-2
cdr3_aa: ASSPTRDTLNTEAF

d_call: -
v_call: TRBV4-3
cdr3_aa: ASSLSLIDSYEQY

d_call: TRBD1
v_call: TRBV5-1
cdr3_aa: ASSPTGAQGNTIY